This T cell receptor (beta chain) was identified during a study of blood T cell repertoires in COVID-19. Study-level background: The study drew acute and convalescent COVID-19 samples from the United States, Italy and Spain.

Profiling relied on immunoSEQ multiplex PCR, and the TCRdb table lists in-frame clones only, not all of them. This sample yields tens of thousands of clones, of which nearly 85% are seen a single time; about 29% belongs to the top ten. This clone was observed a single time. A junction boundary mismatches the germline segment, possibly from a read error. This CDR3 contains 11 residues. Germline V gene data show CDR1 as MDHEN and CDR2 as SYDVKM. J is TRBJ2-7 and V is TRBV28; 8 bases match TRBD1. This TCR was recovered from a woman older than 75 with acute or convalescent COVID-19. Source material: peripheral blood. The CDR3 DNA is TGTGCCAGCGGCCTGAGGGACAGGCGCTTCTTC. As protein: CASGLRDRRFF.